The clone carrying this T cell receptor beta chain has a count of ten or more. Its antigen remains unknown. This specimen comes from a study of T cells in Graves' hyperthyroidism and ophthalmopathy. Study results and caveats: The model identified upcoming ophthalmopathy a median roughly 6.5 months ahead of onset. Ophthalmopathy was distinguished from stable hyperthyroidism by 13 V-J signatures. Blood samples included most of the expanded thyroid clonotypes exceeding 0.001.

Germline CDR1 and CDR2: SEHNR and FQNEAQ (reference sequence). The V and J ends lost 2 bases and 4 bases respectively, with 5 bases between them. This CDR3 has 12 amino acids. Amplified TCR beta CDR3 regions derived from RNA transcripts. An initial round of RT-PCR targeting the TCR CDR3 relied on the HTBI primer set. TCRdb re-analysed the multiplex PCR reads in MiXCR, keeping a single row per CDR3 protein. The repertoire holds over 500,000 distinct CDR3 sequences, with roughly 45% as singletons. The J gene is TRBJ2-5, the V gene TRBV7-9; no clear D. The sequence was collected from an adult woman with Graves' disease, either hyperthyroidism or ophthalmopathy (not recorded which). Sequenced input: peripheral blood or thyroid tissue (not recorded which). CDR3 bases: TGTGCCAGCAGCTTACAGCGAGAGACCCAGTACTTC. The encoded protein is CASSLQRETQYF.